This TCR beta chain was observed in a study of blood T cell repertoires in COVID-19. Assay: immunoSEQ multiplex PCR; the TCRdb copy retains only in-frame clones and omits some. The repertoire consists of roughly 320,000 clones, with around nine tenths occurring once and the leading ten covering 1.3%. CDR3 length: 15 residues. V was pared by 6 bases and J by 4 bases, with 19 bases between. The germline CDR1 and CDR2 sequences are DFQATT and SNEGSKA (reference sequence). Specimen: peripheral blood. The gene calls are TRBV20-1 and TRBJ2-4; D is perhaps TRBD1 (7 bases). The source of this sequence is a man aged 65 to 85 with acute or convalescent COVID-19. The CDR3 DNA follows: TGCAGTGCCAGTACAGGGGACGGGGGTAAAAACATTCAGTACTTC. This encodes CSASTGDGGKNIQYF.